Reported below is one TCR beta chain. This specimen belongs to a study of blood T cell repertoires in COVID-19. Repertoires were generated with immunoSEQ multiplex PCR, while TCRdb's copy carries only in-frame clones and drops some. Here the sample spans 300,000 to 450,000 clones, 85% being singletons. CDR3 length: 14 residues. The germline V gene encodes CDR1 MNHEY and CDR2 SVGAGI. Trimming left V 0 bases short and J 3 bases short, with 9 bases between. The chain recombines TRBV6-5 with TRBJ2-7, with D unresolved. The receptor was isolated from a woman younger than 35 with acute or convalescent COVID-19. The specimen sequenced was peripheral blood. Written as DNA, the CDR3 is TGTGCCAGCAGTTACTCGACTCCCATCTACGAGCAGTACTTC. Translated, it gives CASSYSTPIYEQYF.